This T cell receptor beta chain was observed in a study of Graves' ophthalmopathy and Graves' hyperthyroidism. General study results and limits: Using 13 signatures, a model distinguished ophthalmopathy from stable hyperthyroidism, reaching 85% to 90% sensitivity and roughly 80% specificity.

Unmatched junction bases numbered 15, after V lost 7 bases and J lost 2 bases. The CDR3 spans 16 residues. Germline V gene data show CDR1 as DFQATT and CDR2 as SNEGSKA (reference sequence). This clonotype was recorded at least ten times. Its antigen is undetermined. A volume of 8 to 10 ml of fresh peripheral blood supplied the PBMCs. RNA transcripts were the template, and TCR beta CDR3 regions were amplified from them. The authors performed first-round RT-PCR with HTBI primers and then a second-round multiplex PCR. Using its own MiXCR run on the multiplex PCR reads, TCRdb lists one record per CDR3 protein. The sample carries about 39,000 distinct CDR3 sequences, roughly 50% recorded once.

The material sequenced was peripheral blood. This chain links TRBV20-1 with TRBJ2-7; 9 bases line up with TRBD2. The receptor's source is an adult woman with stable Graves' hyperthyroidism. CDR3 protein: CSVGTAVAGETYEQYF. The CDR3 DNA reads as TGCAGTGTGGGAACGGCCGTAGCGGGAGAGACCTACGAGCAGTACTTC.